These 14 T cell receptor beta chains were sequenced from one sample in a study of blood T cell repertoires in COVID-19. The repertoire was sequenced with immunoSEQ multiplex PCR; TCRdb's copy has only in-frame clones and lacks some. The profile shows approximately 82,000 clones, around 80% of them singletons. Sequencing input: peripheral blood. The receptor set was obtained from a woman aged 55-70 years with acute or convalescent COVID-19.

The chain employs TRBV6-4 and TRBJ1-2; possibly TRBD1 for D (6 bases). The CDR3 runs to 13 residues. Germline CDR1 reads MRHNA; CDR2 reads SNTAGT. V lost 6 bases and J 4 bases, leaving 12 bases between the germline ends. The CDR3, as DNA: TGTGCCAGCAGCCCCGACAGGAGCTATGGCTACACCTTC. Its protein is CASSPDRSYGYTF.

The rearrangement links TRBV6-4 to TRBJ1-2; D is unclear. The CDR3 runs 18 residues. Trimming cost V 0 bases and J 0 bases, with 17 bases left between them. Germline V gene data show CDR1 as MRHNA and CDR2 as SNTAGT. CDR3 amino acids: CASSDSAEGVRANYGYTF. As DNA, the CDR3 is TGTGCCAGCAGTGACTCGGCGGAGGGAGTTAGGGCTAACTATGGCTACACCTTC.

The chain links TRBV5-4 to TRBJ2-3; a possible D gene is TRBD1 (5 bases). Germline V gives CDR1 SGHNT, CDR2 YYREEE (reference sequence). Trimming left V 4 bases short and J 0 bases short, with 12 bases between. This CDR3 is built from 15 residues. The CDR3: CASSPLGDSTDTQYF. The CDR3 coding sequence is TGTGCCAGCAGCCCCCTAGGGGATAGCACAGATACGCAGTATTTT. Together with reference TRBV5-4 and TRBJ2-3, the CDR3 gives the full variable domain: ETGVTQSPTHLIKTRGQQVTLRCSSQSGHNTVSWYQQALGQGPQFIFQYYREEENGRGNFPPRFSGLQFPNYSSELNVNALELDDSALYLCASSPLGDSTDTQYFGPGTRLTVL.

The chain combines TRBV5-8 with TRBJ2-5, with D possibly being TRBD2 (6 bases). This CDR3 region has 18 residues. Between the trimmed V and J ends, which lost 3 bases and 0 bases, there was a span of 21 bases. CDR1 is SGHTS and CDR2 is YDEGEE in the germline V gene. In nucleotides, the CDR3 is TGTGCCAGCAGCTCGAGTTTGGCTTCTAGCGCCTACCAAGAGACCCAGTACTTC. Translated, it gives CASSSSLASSAYQETQYF.

The CDR3 sequence: CASSLGYTHTEAFF. The CDR3 DNA is TGTGCCAGCAGCTTGGGTTACACCCACACTGAAGCTTTCTTT. This sequence joins TRBV5-5 and TRBJ1-1, with D unclear. V was cut by 0 bases and J by 3 bases, with 9 bases left in between. Per the germline V gene, CDR1 is SGHKS and CDR2 is YYEKEE (reference sequence). The length of the CDR3 is 14 residues.

The chain links TRBV5-1 to TRBJ1-1; D is possibly TRBD1 (6 bases). The germline CDR1 and CDR2 sequences are SGHRS and YFSETQ. V lost 6 bases, J lost 0 bases, and 12 bases lay in between. The CDR3 spans 14 residues. CDR3 coding DNA: TGCGCCAGCACGGACAGACCCATGAACACTGAAGCTTTCTTT. Translated: CASTDRPMNTEAFF.

The chain links TRBV3-1 (or the pseudogene TRBV3-2) to TRBJ2-3; 7 bases fit TRBD2. This CDR3 has 17 residues. The V gene end was trimmed by 0 bases and the J gene end by 2 bases; junction bases not matched to a gene: 8. Germline V gene lookup returns CDR1 LGHDT and CDR2 YNNKEL (reference sequence). CDR3 amino acids: CASSQESLAANTDTQYF. CDR3 nucleotides: TGTGCCAGCAGCCAAGAATCCCTAGCGGCAAACACAGATACGCAGTATTTT.

The J gene is TRBJ1-2, the V gene TRBV12-3 or TRBV12-4; TRBD1 agrees at 7 bases. This CDR3 spans 12 amino acids. Unmatched junction bases numbered 2, after V lost 4 bases and J lost 6 bases. In nucleotides, the CDR3 is TGTGCCAGCAGTTCGACAGGGAATGGCTACACCTTC. It specifies CASSSTGNGYTF.

V gene TRBV30 combines with J gene TRBJ1-2, with D unresolved. This CDR3 has 16 residues. CDR1 and CDR2 (germline): GTSNPN, SVGIG (reference sequence). Trimming cost V 2 bases and J 2 bases, with 18 bases left between them. The CDR3 loop is CAWSPPVSFPNYGYTF. The CDR3 DNA sequence: TGTGCCTGGAGTCCTCCGGTAAGTTTCCCGAACTATGGCTACACCTTC.

V and J are TRBV24-1 and TRBJ1-2, with 10 bases identical to TRBD1. Per germline, CDR1 KGHDR and CDR2 SFDVKD. The J segment lost 2 bases and the V segment lost 7 bases, leaving 6 bases of the junction unmatched. The length of the CDR3 is 15 residues. This CDR3 is CATRGPGQGNYGYTF. The CDR3, as DNA: TGTGCCACCAGAGGTCCGGGACAGGGGAACTATGGCTACACCTTC.

The chain combines TRBV5-6 with TRBJ1-4; 7 bases are a match to TRBD1. V lost 3 bases, J lost 7 bases, and 6 bases stayed unmatched. The CDR3 runs to 14 residues. Germline V gene sequence: CDR1 SGHDT, CDR2 YYEEEE. The CDR3 loop reads CASSSAQGSEKLFF. The DNA for the CDR3 is TGTGCCAGCAGCTCAGCACAGGGGAGTGAAAAACTGTTTTTT.

This sequence joins TRBV7-9 and TRBJ1-1; D is ambiguous. The germline V gene has CDR1 SEHNR and CDR2 FQNEAQ (reference sequence). This CDR3 has 14 residues. V shed 3 bases and J shed 4 bases, with 12 bases lying between them. In DNA form, the CDR3 reads TGTGCCAGCAGCTTCGGCCAGGCAAGCACTGAAGCTTTCTTT. This gives the protein CASSFGQASTEAFF.

There are a few counts of this clone. The V gene is TRBV19, the J gene TRBJ2-1, with 10 nucleotides matching TRBD1. There are 13 residues in the CDR3. Germline V CDR1 and CDR2: LNHDA, SQIVND (reference sequence). V lost 10 bases to trimming and J lost 7 bases; unmatched junction nucleotides: 7. Here the CDR3 reads CATRQGAWNEQFF. DNA for the CDR3: TGTGCCACTAGACAGGGGGCTTGGAATGAGCAGTTCTTC.

J is TRBJ2-3 and V is TRBV6-5, with 9 nucleotides matching TRBD1. Germline loops: CDR1 MNHEY, CDR2 SVGAGI. The J segment lost 2 bases and the V segment lost 5 bases, leaving 5 bases of the junction unmatched. There are 15 residues in the CDR3. The DNA of the CDR3 is TGTGCCAGCAGTAGGGGACAGGGCTCCACAGATACGCAGTATTTT. Translating gives CASSRGQGSTDTQYF.